Below are 21 T cell receptor beta chains sequenced from a single sample in a study of CD8 T cells in ankylosing spondylitis. TCRdb fed the 5' RACE reads into MiXCR, producing one record per CDR3 protein. Of 200,000 to 250,000 distinct CDR3 sequences listed, roughly 10% are singletons. Sequencing was done on a sample of blood, either unsorted or a sorted T cell fraction (not recorded which). These receptors were obtained from a male donor with ankylosing spondylitis or in good health (not recorded which).

This clonotype was counted many times. V gene TRBV12-3 or TRBV12-4 combines with J gene TRBJ2-5, with 13 nucleotides matching TRBD2. This CDR3 spans 19 amino acids. J gave up 1 base and V 5 bases, and 13 bases lay outside the gene matches. The CDR3 DNA reads TGTGCCAGCAGTCCTTACGGACGACTAGCGGGGGGTCGCCAAGAGACCCAGTACTTC. It encodes CASSPYGRLAGGRQETQYF.

This clonotype was counted at least ten times. The V gene is TRBV6-1, the J gene TRBJ2-3; 8 nucleotides line up with TRBD2. J lost 4 bases, V lost 3 bases, and 3 bases had no gene match. This CDR3 has 14 residues. CDR1 and CDR2 from the germline V gene are MNHNS and SASEGT. The CDR3 sequence is CASSDGRAADTQYF. CDR3 in DNA: TGTGCCAGCAGTGACGGGAGGGCCGCAGATACGCAGTATTTT.

This clonotype has ten or more counts. This rearrangement joins TRBV20-1 to TRBJ1-6; weak D call: TRBD1 (6 bases). The CDR3 runs to 14 residues. V was shortened by 3 bases and J by 10 bases, with 16 bases between the two germline ends. CDR1 DFQATT and CDR2 SNEGSKA come from the germline V gene (reference sequence). The CDR3 spells CSASIDRLHSPLHF. The DNA of the CDR3 is TGCAGTGCTAGCATCGACAGGCTCCACTCACCCCTCCACTTT.

The gene calls are TRBV7-9 and TRBJ1-1, with a tentative D call TRBD1 (5 bases). This CDR3 contains 12 residues. Germline V gene lookup returns CDR1 SEHNR and CDR2 FQNEAQ (reference sequence). Trimming cost V 6 bases and J 4 bases, with 9 bases left between them. The CDR3 is CASRGQGTEAFF. CDR3 nucleotide sequence: TGTGCCAGCAGGGGGCAAGGCACTGAAGCTTTCTTT.

The chain employs TRBV14 and TRBJ1-1; TRBD1 is a possible D gene (5 bases). The V gene's germline CDR1 is SGHDN and CDR2 FVKESK. This CDR3 spans 14 amino acids. V was pared by 1 base and J by 3 bases, with 9 bases between. The CDR3 loop reads CASSQGRGHTEAFF. Written as DNA, the CDR3 is TGTGCCAGCAGCCAAGGACGGGGCCACACTGAAGCTTTCTTT.

This clonotype has at least ten counts. This rearrangement joins TRBV2 to TRBJ1-2, with 9 bases that match TRBD1. CDR1 is SNHLY, CDR2 FYNNEI, per germline. V lost 5 bases, J lost 3 bases, and 10 bases stayed unmatched. This CDR3 has 16 residues. The CDR3 here is CASSPGTGFSDYGYTF. Here the CDR3 DNA reads TGTGCCAGCAGTCCCGGGACAGGGTTTAGTGACTATGGCTACACCTTC.

This clonotype occurred many times. J is TRBJ2-7 and V is TRBV12-3 or TRBV12-4; 8 bases align to TRBD2. The CDR3 has 14 residues. Trimming removed 4 bases from V and 7 bases from J; junction bases left unmatched: 9. CDR3 loop: CASSYPAGAGEQYF. In nucleotides, the CDR3 is TGTGCCAGCAGTTACCCAGCGGGAGCGGGGGAGCAGTACTTC.

This clonotype was seen repeatedly, ten times or more. The chain links TRBV29-1 to TRBJ1-5; 10 bases agree with TRBD1. This CDR3 has 14 residues. The germline V gene encodes CDR1 SQVTM and CDR2 ANQGSEA. The V gene end was trimmed by 6 bases and the J gene end by 5 bases; junction bases not matched to a gene: 7. In nucleotides, the CDR3 is TGCAGCGTGGGGACAGGGGCTAGGGATCAGCCCCAGCATTTT. Translated: CSVGTGARDQPQHF.

V usage is TRBV30 and J usage is TRBJ2-7; 7 bases align to TRBD2. V shed 0 bases and J 5 bases; nucleotides not matched to a gene: 22. This CDR3 is 19 amino acids long. Germline V gives CDR1 GTSNPN, CDR2 SVGIG (reference sequence). CDR3 DNA: TGTGCCTGGAGTGTAAGGAGACTAGCTCACCTTTCGGACCCCGACGAGCAGTACTTC. The encoded protein is CAWSVRRLAHLSDPDEQYF.

Ten or more counts support this clonotype. The chain uses TRBV20-1 and TRBJ2-3, with 7 bases fitting TRBD2. The CDR3 has 14 residues. Unmatched junction bases numbered 8, after V lost 8 bases and J lost 0 bases. Germline CDR1 and CDR2: DFQATT and SNEGSKA (reference sequence). The CDR3 DNA reads TGCAGTAGCGGGGCTAGTGCTAGCACAGATACGCAGTATTTT. Encoded protein: CSSGASASTDTQYF.

There are many counts of this clonotype. The chain employs TRBV20-1 and TRBJ2-3; D remains unclear. Germline V gene data show CDR1 as DFQATT and CDR2 as SNEGSKA (reference sequence). This CDR3 contains 12 residues. Trimming cost V 4 bases and J 4 bases, with 9 bases left between them. CDR3 region: CSATRPADTQYF. The CDR3 DNA is TGCAGTGCTACTCGGCCCGCAGATACGCAGTATTTT.

This clonotype was seen at least ten times. V and J are TRBV5-1 and TRBJ2-1; 8 nucleotides align to TRBD1. J gave up 7 bases and V 7 bases, and 7 bases lay outside the gene matches. The CDR3 sequence is 13 residues long. Germline lookup yields CDR1 SGHRS and CDR2 YFSETQ. The CDR3: CASQGAMGNEQFF. The CDR3 DNA reads TGCGCCAGCCAGGGGGCGATGGGGAATGAGCAGTTCTTC.

At least ten counts were recorded for this clonotype. V and J are TRBV12-3 or TRBV12-4 and TRBJ2-3; 8 bases agree with TRBD2. V lost 8 bases to trimming and J lost 0 bases; unmatched junction nucleotides: 4. The CDR3 covers 14 residues. CDR3 nucleotides: TGTGCCAGCCAATCGGGGGGGAGCACAGATACGCAGTATTTT. Its translation: CASQSGGSTDTQYF.

This clonotype was counted ten times or more. V and J are TRBV20-1 and TRBJ1-6; no definite D call. The V end lost 5 bases, the J end lost 5 bases, and 13 bases lay between the germline ends. Germline V gene lookup returns CDR1 DFQATT and CDR2 SNEGSKA (reference sequence). This CDR3 is 14 amino acids long. CDR3 sequence: CSAGRETDNSPLHF. CDR3 DNA sequence: TGCAGTGCTGGCCGGGAAACAGATAATTCACCCCTCCACTTT.

This clonotype has a count of ten or more. V gene TRBV27 combines with J gene TRBJ2-5; a weak D match, TRBD2 (5 bases). Germline CDR1 is MNHEY and CDR2 is SMNVEV (reference sequence). Trimming took off 4 bases at V and 2 bases at J, with 14 bases between the two ends. This CDR3 region has 15 residues. As DNA, the CDR3 is TGTGCCAGCAGTTCCTTTGAGTTAGCGCAAGAGACCCAGTACTTC. This gives the protein CASSSFELAQETQYF.

This clonotype was counted ten times or more. The chain couples TRBV20-1 to TRBJ1-2, with 9 bases aligning to TRBD1. This CDR3 region has 16 residues. J lost 5 bases, V lost 4 bases, and 14 bases had no gene match. Per the germline V gene, CDR1 is DFQATT and CDR2 is SNEGSKA (reference sequence). CDR3 residues: CSAIPSGTGQLYGYTF. CDR3 in DNA: TGCAGTGCTATCCCAAGTGGGACAGGGCAACTTTATGGCTACACCTTC.

The chain employs TRBV18 and TRBJ2-1; 9 positions agree with TRBD2. This CDR3 contains 15 residues. Germline-derived CDR1 and CDR2 are KGHSH and LQKENI. The junction had 10 bases not matched to a gene; V was cut back by 8 bases and J by 5 bases. This chain's CDR3 is CASREVASGNNEQFF. The CDR3 bases are TGTGCCAGCCGTGAGGTGGCTAGCGGGAACAATGAGCAGTTCTTC.

Comment on this clonotype: A read error may account for a junction end that differs from germline. The chain employs TRBV6-1 and TRBJ2-1; D is perhaps TRBD1 or TRBD2 (5 bases each). Germline lookup yields CDR1 MNHNS and CDR2 SASEGT. This CDR3 contains 13 residues. The CDR3 coding sequence is TGTGCCAGCGCTCCAGAGGGGTACAGTGAGCAGTTCTTC. This sequence encodes CASAPEGYSEQFF.

This clonotype was counted ten times or more. This rearrangement joins TRBV5-1 to TRBJ1-6, with D tentatively TRBD1 (6 bases). This CDR3 has 18 residues. Looked up from germline, CDR1 is SGHRS and CDR2 is YFSETQ. V lost 0 bases and J 5 bases, leaving 18 bases between the germline ends. CDR3 bases: TGCGCCAGCAGCTTGGCCGGGTCTTCCGGGACAAATAATTCACCCCTCCACTTT. Protein: CASSLAGSSGTNNSPLHF.

This clonotype was detected many times. J is TRBJ2-3 and V is TRBV28; 9 bases line up with TRBD1. Unmatched junction bases numbered 5, after V lost 2 bases and J lost 2 bases. The CDR3 spans 16 residues. Germline CDR1 and CDR2: MDHEN and SYDVKM. CDR3 nucleotides: TGTGCCAGCAGTTTACGGGGACAGGGTTACACAGATACGCAGTATTTT. It specifies CASSLRGQGYTDTQYF.

Ten or more counts support this clonotype. The chain has TRBV15 and TRBJ2-3, with D possibly matching TRBD1 (5 bases). Germline CDR1 and CDR2: LNHNV and YYDKDF (reference sequence). This CDR3 is 15 amino acids long. V lost 5 bases, J lost 4 bases, and 16 bases lay in between. CDR3 nucleotide sequence: TGTGCCACCAGCTATAGGTCAGGGCACCCAGATACGCAGTATTTT. This translates into CATSYRSGHPDTQYF. The whole variable domain, remainder taken from reference TRBV15 and TRBJ2-3, is DAMVIQNPRYQVTQFGKPVTLSCSQTLNHNVMYWYQQKSSQAPKLLFHYYDKDFNNEADTPDNFQSRRPNTSFCFLDIRSPGLGDTAMYLCATSYRSGHPDTQYFGPGTRLTVL.